A selection of T cell receptor beta chains follows, all from one sample in a study of Graves' ophthalmopathy and Graves' hyperthyroidism. TCRdb re-called the multiplex PCR reads with MiXCR, one entry per CDR3 protein. The sample has about 340,000 distinct CDR3 sequences, 15% to 20% seen once. The specimen was peripheral blood. The receptor source for this set is an adult man with Graves' ophthalmopathy. Both conserved end residues are part of each CDR3. A D gene is named only where the DNA matches it firmly. Size is stated for part of the rows, as once, few or many counts, or as a class when the clone is expanded.

V gene: TRBV12-3/TRBV12-4; clone size: many; J gene: TRBJ1-3; D gene: -; CDR3 DNA: TGTGCCAGCACGCAACAGGAGTCTGGAAACACCATATATTTT; CDR3 protein: CASTQQESGNTIYF
V gene: TRBV6-2/TRBV6-3; clone size: many; J gene: TRBJ2-7; D gene: TRBD1; CDR3 DNA: TGTGCCAGCAATTCACCGGGACAGACACTATCCTACGAGCAGTACTTC; CDR3 protein: CASNSPGQTLSYEQYF
V gene: TRBV19; clone size: many; J gene: TRBJ1-2; D gene: TRBD1; CDR3 DNA: TGTGCCAGTATCCCATCGGACAGGACCTATGGCTACACCTTC; CDR3 protein: CASIPSDRTYGYTF
V gene: TRBV20-1; clone size: many; J gene: TRBJ1-2; D gene: -; CDR3 DNA: TGCAGTGCTAGACCCCACAGCTATGGCTACACCTTC; CDR3 protein: CSARPHSYGYTF
V gene: TRBV11-2; clone size: many; J gene: TRBJ2-6; D gene: -; CDR3 DNA: TGTGCCAGCAGCTTAGATCGGGGCTCTGGGGCCAACGTCCTGACTTTC; CDR3 protein: CASSLDRGSGANVLTF
V gene: TRBV19; clone size: many; J gene: TRBJ1-5; D gene: -; CDR3 DNA: TGTGCCAGCTTTCTTCGGGACGACTTTCAGAATCAGCCCCAGCATTTT; CDR3 protein: CASFLRDDFQNQPQHF
V gene: TRBV19; clone size: many; J gene: TRBJ1-5; D gene: -; CDR3 DNA: TGTGCCAGAGATCTCACCTCAACGGGCAGTCAGCCCCAGCATTTT; CDR3 protein: CARDLTSTGSQPQHF
V gene: TRBV28; clone size: many; J gene: TRBJ1-2; D gene: -; CDR3 DNA: TGTGCCAGCAGTTTATCTCAGGGTCGTGACTATGGCTACACCTTC; CDR3 protein: CASSLSQGRDYGYTF
V gene: TRBV6-5; clone size: many; J gene: TRBJ2-1; D gene: -; CDR3 DNA: TGTGCCAGCAGTTACTATGGGGGGACCTACAATGAGCAGTTCTTC; CDR3 protein: CASSYYGGTYNEQFF
V gene: TRBV30; clone size: many; J gene: TRBJ1-1; D gene: -; CDR3 DNA: TGTGCCTGGAGTATCCAAGGACCGTTCGAAGCTTTCTTT; CDR3 protein: CAWSIQGPFEAFF
V gene: TRBV20-1; clone size: -; J gene: TRBJ1-2; D gene: -; CDR3 DNA: TGCAGTGCTAGAGGTCACAGGCTATATGGCTACACCTTC; CDR3 protein: CSARGHRLYGYTF
V gene: TRBV27; clone size: many; J gene: TRBJ2-7; D gene: -; CDR3 DNA: TGTGCCAGCACCCGTCAACCAGGGGATTACGAGCAGTACTTC; CDR3 protein: CASTRQPGDYEQYF
V gene: TRBV29-1; clone size: many; J gene: TRBJ2-5; D gene: TRBD2; CDR3 DNA: TGCAGCGCGATCCCGGGGGGAGGGGAGACCCAGTACTTC; CDR3 protein: CSAIPGGGETQYF
V gene: TRBV28; clone size: many; J gene: TRBJ1-2; D gene: -; CDR3 DNA: TGTGCCAGCAGTCTAGGCAAGATATCGACAGGTTCCGGCTATGGCTACACCTTC; CDR3 protein: CASSLGKISTGSGYGYTF
V gene: TRBV12-3/TRBV12-4; clone size: -; J gene: TRBJ2-7; D gene: -; CDR3 DNA: TGTGCCAGCAGCCCCGGTGGGGGCCTTGGGTACGAGCAGTACTTC; CDR3 protein: CASSPGGGLGYEQYF
V gene: TRBV20-1; clone size: many; J gene: TRBJ2-5; D gene: -; CDR3 DNA: TGCAGTGCTAGAGATTTTAACTCAGAGACCCAGTACTTC; CDR3 protein: CSARDFNSETQYF
V gene: TRBV5-1; clone size: -; J gene: TRBJ2-7; D gene: TRBD1; CDR3 DNA: TGCGCCAGCAGCCTGGCACAGGGGATCTCCTACGAGCAGTACTTC; CDR3 protein: CASSLAQGISYEQYF
V gene: TRBV6-5; clone size: many; J gene: TRBJ2-7; D gene: TRBD1; CDR3 DNA: TGTGCCAGCAGTTACCGACAGGGTGAAGGCCGCGAGCAGTACTTC; CDR3 protein: CASSYRQGEGREQYF
V gene: TRBV7-9; clone size: -; J gene: TRBJ1-6; D gene: TRBD1; CDR3 DNA: TGTGCCAGCAGCAGCCAACCGGGACAGGGCCCACCCCTCCACTTT; CDR3 protein: CASSSQPGQGPPLHF
V gene: TRBV12-3/TRBV12-4; clone size: -; J gene: TRBJ2-7; D gene: TRBD1; CDR3 DNA: TGTGCCACCGGACAGGGGTGGTCCTACGAGCAGTACTTC; CDR3 protein: CATGQGWSYEQYF
V gene: TRBV6-1; clone size: many; J gene: TRBJ1-1; D gene: -; CDR3 DNA: TGTGCCAGCAGTCAACAGGGCTGGGCCACTGAAGCTTTCTTT; CDR3 protein: CASSQQGWATEAFF
V gene: TRBV19; clone size: many; J gene: TRBJ2-2; D gene: TRBD2; CDR3 DNA: TGTGCCAGTAGACTTCTCTCGGGACTAGTGAGCACCGGGGAGCTGTTTTTT; CDR3 protein: CASRLLSGLVSTGELFF
V gene: TRBV11-2; clone size: many; J gene: TRBJ2-2; D gene: -; CDR3 DNA: TGTGCCAGCAGCTTGGTCGGGGGGCGAACCGGGGAGCTGTTTTTT; CDR3 protein: CASSLVGGRTGELFF
V gene: TRBV29-1; clone size: many; J gene: TRBJ1-1; D gene: -; CDR3 DNA: TGCAGCGGGGGGACCGGAGGGACTGAAGCTTTCTTT; CDR3 protein: CSGGTGGTEAFF
V gene: TRBV12-3/TRBV12-4; clone size: -; J gene: TRBJ2-2; D gene: -; CDR3 DNA: TGTGCCAGCACCCACCCCGGGATGGACACCGGGGAGCTGTTTTTT; CDR3 protein: CASTHPGMDTGELFF
V gene: TRBV6-5; clone size: many; J gene: TRBJ1-2; D gene: TRBD1; CDR3 DNA: TGTGCCAGCACCCTCGTCCGGACAGGGGTCCATGGCTACACCTTC; CDR3 protein: CASTLVRTGVHGYTF
V gene: TRBV30; clone size: many; J gene: TRBJ2-7; D gene: TRBD1; CDR3 DNA: TGTGCCTGGAGTGCGGACAGGGGGTCGTACGAGCAGTACTTC; CDR3 protein: CAWSADRGSYEQYF
V gene: TRBV11-2; clone size: -; J gene: TRBJ2-7; D gene: -; CDR3 DNA: TGTGCCAGCAGCTTAGGCGGCCAGCGGACTTCCTACGAGCAGTACTTC; CDR3 protein: CASSLGGQRTSYEQYF